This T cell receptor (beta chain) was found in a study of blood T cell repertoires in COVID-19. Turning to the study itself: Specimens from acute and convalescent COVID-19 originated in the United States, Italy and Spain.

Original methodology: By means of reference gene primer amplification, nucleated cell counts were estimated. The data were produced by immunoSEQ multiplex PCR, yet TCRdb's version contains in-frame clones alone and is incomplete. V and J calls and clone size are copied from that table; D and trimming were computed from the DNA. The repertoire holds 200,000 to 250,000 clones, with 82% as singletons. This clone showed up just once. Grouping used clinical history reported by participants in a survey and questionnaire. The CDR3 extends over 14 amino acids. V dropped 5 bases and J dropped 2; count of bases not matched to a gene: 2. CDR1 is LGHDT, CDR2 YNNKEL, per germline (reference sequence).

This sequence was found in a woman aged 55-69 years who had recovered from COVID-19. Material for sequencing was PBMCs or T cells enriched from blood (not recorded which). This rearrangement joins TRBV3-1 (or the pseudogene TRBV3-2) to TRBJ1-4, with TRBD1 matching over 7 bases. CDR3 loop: CASSYRGTNEKLFF. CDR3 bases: TGTGCCAGCAGCTACAGGGGTACTAATGAAAAACTGTTTTTT.